This TCR beta chain is drawn from a study of shared clonotypes between healthy human individuals. This clone was observed a single time. Clones were sequenced by immunoSEQ multiplex PCR, and TCRdb holds only the in-frame ones, with some missing. The sample consists of 2 million to 2.5 million clones, approximately 94% of them appearing once. Sequencing was performed on naive CD4+ T cells from PBMCs. The subset was: CD45RA+ positively selected. The receptor comes from a man aged 18 to 30 in good health. Some clones in this sample may be carry-over from other donors' samples.

The CDR3 loop is CSVGAGGRLAFF. The DNA for the CDR3 is TGCAGCGTTGGTGCAGGGGGCAGATTAGCTTTCTTT. The V call is TRBV29-1, the J call TRBJ1-1; 8 positions match TRBD1. J lost 10 bases, V lost 4 bases, and 8 bases had no gene match. This CDR3 region has 12 residues. Germline CDR1 SQVTM, CDR2 ANQGSEA. Complete variable domain (other parts from reference TRBV29-1 and TRBJ1-1): SAVISQKPSRDICQRGTSLTIQCQVDSQVTMMFWYRQQPGQSLTLIATANQGSEATYESGFVIDKFPISRPNLTFSTLTVSNMSPEDSSIYLCSVGAGGRLAFFGQGTRLTVV.